What follows is one T cell receptor beta chain and its context. The antigen is undetermined. The CDR3 sequence is 15 residues long. Germline CDR1 GTSNPN, CDR2 SVGIG (reference sequence). V dropped 2 bases and J dropped 0 bases, with 13 bases sitting between them. The sample originates from a study of chemoradiotherapy in HPV16-positive cancers. Study-wide results and caveats: Candidate HPV-specific clones and E7-related TCR motifs grew in tumor during treatment.

The protocol was immunoSEQ multiplex PCR, while the TCRdb copy is restricted to in-frame clones and leaves out a portion. The top ten clones hold roughly 6% of a sample with roughly 28,000 clones, more than 80% of them seen once. Repeated repertoire sampling spanned the course of chemoradiotherapy. The chain carries TRBV30 and TRBJ1-2; D is undetermined. Sequencing was performed on blood, taken from a patient who underwent chemoradiotherapy. This sequence was found in a human donor with HPV-associated anogenital cancer. The CDR3 reads CAWSPPFQANYGYTF. As DNA, the CDR3 is TGTGCCTGGAGTCCCCCTTTTCAAGCTAACTATGGCTACACCTTC. Full variable domain (missing parts from reference TRBV30 and TRBJ1-2): SQTIHQWPATLVQPVGSPLSLECTVEGTSNPNLYWYRQAAGRGLQLLFYSVGIGQISSEVPQNLSASRPQDRQFILSSKKLLLSDSGFYLCAWSPPFQANYGYTFGSGTRLTVV.